This passage covers 18 T cell receptor beta chains from one sample sequenced in a study of shared T cell receptors in the human thymus. The method was immunoSEQ multiplex PCR; TCRdb's version includes in-frame clones alone and lacks a portion of them. This sample has 700,000 to 750,000 clones, with over 75% found just once. Another study also made use of these data, one on human thymus T cells.

The sequenced sample consisted of thymocytes. These receptor sequences come from a girl under three years old with a congenital heart defect.

CDR3: CASSLHFDGALANTGELFF. CDR3 nucleotides: TGTGCCAGCAGCTTGCACTTCGATGGGGCTCTAGCGAACACCGGGGAGCTGTTTTTT. V is TRBV28 and J is TRBJ2-2, with D maybe TRBD1 (5 bases). Trimming took off 6 bases at V and 0 bases at J, with 23 bases between the two ends. There are 19 residues in the CDR3. Germline lookup yields CDR1 MDHEN and CDR2 SYDVKM.

The chain recombines TRBV28 with TRBJ2-7; the match to TRBD1 covers 10 bases. The germline CDR1 and CDR2 sequences are MDHEN and SYDVKM. This CDR3 region has 13 residues. V was pared by 6 bases and J by 5 bases, with 4 bases of the junction left unmatched. The CDR3 bases are TGTGCCAGCAGACCCGGGACAGGGGACGAGCAGTACTTC. It codes for CASRPGTGDEQYF.

V gene TRBV5-1 combines with J gene TRBJ1-1, with D perhaps matching TRBD1 (5 bases). V was clipped by 0 bases and J by 3 bases, with 18 bases between them. This CDR3 is built from 17 residues. Germline V lookup: CDR1 SGHRS, CDR2 YFSETQ. Here the CDR3 reads CASSLARRRDLYTEAFF. Here the CDR3 DNA reads TGCGCCAGCAGCTTGGCCCGTCGCCGGGACTTATACACTGAAGCTTTCTTT.

This clone was observed a single time. The V gene is TRBV9, the J gene TRBJ1-2; weak D call: TRBD1 (6 bases). This CDR3 is 14 amino acids long. Trimming removed 4 bases from V and 1 base from J, with 11 bases in between. Per germline, CDR1 SGDLS and CDR2 YYNGEE. CDR3 bases: TGTGCCAGCAGCTCCACAGGGTTTAACTATGGCTACACCTTC. Protein: CASSSTGFNYGYTF.

The chain combines TRBV10-3 with TRBJ2-5, with 7 bases aligning to TRBD2. The CDR3 covers 15 residues. The trim removed 6 bases at V and 4 bases at J, leaving 11 bases unmatched. CDR1 and CDR2 (germline): ENHRY, SYGVKD. The CDR3 spells CAISTSGAGTETQYF. CDR3 DNA sequence: TGTGCCATCAGCACCAGCGGGGCCGGCACAGAGACCCAGTACTTC.

This chain links TRBV9 with TRBJ2-2, with a tentative D call TRBD1 (6 bases). Looked up from germline, CDR1 is SGDLS and CDR2 is YYNGEE. The CDR3 runs to 17 residues. V shed 3 bases and J shed 4 bases, with 19 bases lying between them. The CDR3 sequence: CASSGRGQGDFTGELFF. The CDR3 DNA is TGTGCCAGCAGCGGTAGGGGACAAGGGGATTTCACCGGGGAGCTGTTTTTT.

J is TRBJ1-1 and V is TRBV18, with 8 bases aligning to TRBD1. The CDR3 is 16 residues long. Germline V CDR1 and CDR2: KGHSH, LQKENI. The J segment lost 0 bases and the V segment lost 3 bases, leaving 6 bases of the junction unmatched. The CDR3, as DNA: TGTGCCAGCTCACCGGGAACGGACAGGGTGAACACTGAAGCTTTCTTT. Translated: CASSPGTDRVNTEAFF.

V gene TRBV6-5 combines with J gene TRBJ1-2; D is ambiguous. Per germline, CDR1 MNHEY and CDR2 SVGAGI. The CDR3 runs to 14 residues. The V end was cut by 7 bases, the J end by 3 bases, with 15 bases between. CDR3 sequence (DNA): TGTGCCAGCACCCCAGCAGGAACTCACTATGGCTACACCTTC. Its translation is CASTPAGTHYGYTF.

The V and J genes are TRBV4-1 and TRBJ2-3, with 13 bases lining up with TRBD2. Trimming cost V 4 bases and J 1 base; bases outside gene matches: 11. The V gene's germline CDR1 is MGHRA and CDR2 YSYEKL. The CDR3 totals 19 residues. Here the CDR3 reads CASSRTGLAGVSGTDTQYF. CDR3 in DNA: TGCGCCAGCAGCCGCACAGGACTAGCGGGGGTTTCTGGCACAGATACGCAGTATTTT.

V gene TRBV4-1 combines with J gene TRBJ1-2; the D gene is possibly TRBD1 (5 bases). The germline gives CDR1 MGHRA, CDR2 YSYEKL. The CDR3 totals 20 residues. The V gene lost 1 base and the J gene lost 3 bases, with 27 bases spanning the gap. CDR3 loop: CASSQGGSGPWGENHYGYTF. The CDR3 DNA follows: TGCGCCAGCAGCCAAGGCGGTAGTGGTCCCTGGGGGGAGAATCACTATGGCTACACCTTC.

The V gene is TRBV6-1, the J gene TRBJ2-7, with a weak D call TRBD1 (6 bases). CDR1 is MNHNS, CDR2 SASEGT, per germline. V lost 6 bases, J lost 4 bases, and 19 bases lay in between. The CDR3 covers 15 residues. Here the CDR3 reads CASRDGGLARYEQYF. DNA of the CDR3: TGTGCCAGCAGGGATGGGGGCCTTGCGCGGTACGAGCAGTACTTC.

The chain has TRBV4-3 and TRBJ2-1; 15 nucleotides line up with TRBD2. Looked up from germline, CDR1 is LGHNA and CDR2 is YSLEER. This CDR3 has 16 amino acids. The V gene end was trimmed by 1 base and the J gene end by 8 bases; junction bases not matched to a gene: 3. For the CDR3, the DNA is TGCGCCAGCAGCCAAGGGACTAGCGGGGGGGACGATGAGCAGTTCTTC. Translating gives CASSQGTSGGDDEQFF.

This chain joins TRBV28 and TRBJ2-6; tentative D call: TRBD2 (6 bases). This CDR3 contains 16 residues. In germline, CDR1 is MDHEN, CDR2 SYDVKM. V lost 1 base to trimming and J lost 2 bases, with 9 bases between them. The CDR3 protein is CASSLLPGAGANVLTF. The DNA of the CDR3 is TGTGCCAGCAGTTTATTACCGGGGGCTGGGGCCAACGTCCTGACTTTC.

The chain recombines TRBV4-2 with TRBJ2-7; 12 bases line up with TRBD2. Unmatched junction bases numbered 7, after V lost 1 base and J lost 9 bases. The CDR3 is 15 amino acids. The germline gives CDR1 LGHNA, CDR2 YNFKEQ. The CDR3 loop is CASSQAGTSGFRQYF. Written as DNA, the CDR3 is TGTGCCAGCAGCCAAGCCGGGACTAGCGGGTTTCGGCAGTACTTC.

This clone was detected only once. This chain joins TRBV27 and TRBJ1-3; 9 bases map to TRBD1. The J segment lost 2 bases and the V segment lost 5 bases, leaving 4 bases of the junction unmatched. Germline assignment: CDR1 MNHEY and CDR2 SMNVEV (reference sequence). This CDR3 region has 15 residues. The CDR3 nucleotides are TGTGCCAGCAGTCCACAGGGGGCCACTGGAAACACCATATATTTT. Its protein product is CASSPQGATGNTIYF.

The rearrangement joins TRBV18 to TRBJ1-1, with unresolved D. CDR1 is KGHSH and CDR2 is LQKENI in the germline V gene. The CDR3 consists of 13 residues. V was cut by 5 bases and J by 3 bases, with 10 bases left in between. CDR3 loop: CASSEGPHTEAFF. For the CDR3, the DNA is TGTGCCAGCTCAGAGGGCCCACACACTGAAGCTTTCTTT.

Note on this clone: Other nucleotide sequences in the sample specify the same CDR3. V usage is TRBV5-1 and J usage is TRBJ1-2; 7 bases map to TRBD1. The germline V gene encodes CDR1 SGHRS and CDR2 YFSETQ. CDR3 length: 15 amino acids. The ends lost 0 bases at V and 2 bases at J; junction bases unmatched: 4. The CDR3 spells CASSLVGTANYGYTF. The CDR3 coding sequence is TGCGCCAGCAGCTTGGTGGGGACAGCAAACTATGGCTACACCTTC.

This sequence joins TRBV4-2 and TRBJ2-5; tentative D call: TRBD2 (5 bases). Germline loops: CDR1 LGHNA, CDR2 YNFKEQ. The CDR3 has 13 amino acids. Trimming cost V 0 bases and J 5 bases, with 7 bases left between them. CDR3 loop: CASSQEPGETQYF. The DNA of the CDR3 is TGTGCCAGCAGCCAAGAACCGGGGGAGACCCAGTACTTC.